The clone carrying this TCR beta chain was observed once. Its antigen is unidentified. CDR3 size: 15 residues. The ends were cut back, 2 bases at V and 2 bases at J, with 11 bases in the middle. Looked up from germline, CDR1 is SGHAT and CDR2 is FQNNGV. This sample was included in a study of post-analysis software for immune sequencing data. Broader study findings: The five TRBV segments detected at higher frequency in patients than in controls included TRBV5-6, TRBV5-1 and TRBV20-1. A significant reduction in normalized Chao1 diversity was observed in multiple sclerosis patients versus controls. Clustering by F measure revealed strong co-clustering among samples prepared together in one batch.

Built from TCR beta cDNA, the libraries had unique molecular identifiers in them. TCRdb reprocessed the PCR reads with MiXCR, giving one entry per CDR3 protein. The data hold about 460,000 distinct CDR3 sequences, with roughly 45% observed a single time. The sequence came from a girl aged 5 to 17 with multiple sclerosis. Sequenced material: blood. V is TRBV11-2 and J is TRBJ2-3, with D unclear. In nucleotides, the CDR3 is TGTGCCAGCAGCTTAATTCGACTTGCCACAGATACGCAGTATTTT. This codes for CASSLIRLATDTQYF. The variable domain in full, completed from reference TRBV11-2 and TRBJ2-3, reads EAGVAQSPRYKIIEKRQSVAFWCNPISGHATLYWYQQILGQGPKLLIQFQNNGVVDDSQLPKDRFSAERLKGVDSTLKIQPAKLEDSAVYLCASSLIRLATDTQYFGPGTRLTVL.